This record covers a single T cell receptor beta chain. The antigen remains unidentified. The data belong to a study of memory CD4+ T cells and cytomegalovirus serostatus. For the study at large: Healthy Belgian adult donors included about 10 CMV-positive and some 24 CMV-negative people. General study findings and limits: About two fifths of the roughly 150 known CMV-associated TCRbeta sequences appeared in CD4+ memory. A US-trained random forest predicted CMV serostatus with median AUC about 0.92.

Germline loops: CDR1 LGHNA, CDR2 YSLEER. The CDR3 extends over 16 amino acids. Deletions cut 0 bases from V and 5 bases from J, with 13 bases between. The sort gate was single viable CD3+CD4+CD8-CD45RO+ cells for memory CD4+ T cells. Generated by immunoSEQ multiplex PCR, the TCRdb table keeps only in-frame clones and is missing some. The sample records about 25,000 clones, approximately 75% being singletons. The specimen sequenced was memory CD4+ T cells from blood. This chain links TRBV4-3 with TRBJ1-4, with D possibly TRBD1 on 6 matching bases. The sequence derives from an adult in good health and CMV-seronegative. CDR3 coding DNA: TGCGCCAGCAGCCAAGATCTCGGGGACATAAATGAAAAACTGTTTTTT. Its protein product is CASSQDLGDINEKLFF.